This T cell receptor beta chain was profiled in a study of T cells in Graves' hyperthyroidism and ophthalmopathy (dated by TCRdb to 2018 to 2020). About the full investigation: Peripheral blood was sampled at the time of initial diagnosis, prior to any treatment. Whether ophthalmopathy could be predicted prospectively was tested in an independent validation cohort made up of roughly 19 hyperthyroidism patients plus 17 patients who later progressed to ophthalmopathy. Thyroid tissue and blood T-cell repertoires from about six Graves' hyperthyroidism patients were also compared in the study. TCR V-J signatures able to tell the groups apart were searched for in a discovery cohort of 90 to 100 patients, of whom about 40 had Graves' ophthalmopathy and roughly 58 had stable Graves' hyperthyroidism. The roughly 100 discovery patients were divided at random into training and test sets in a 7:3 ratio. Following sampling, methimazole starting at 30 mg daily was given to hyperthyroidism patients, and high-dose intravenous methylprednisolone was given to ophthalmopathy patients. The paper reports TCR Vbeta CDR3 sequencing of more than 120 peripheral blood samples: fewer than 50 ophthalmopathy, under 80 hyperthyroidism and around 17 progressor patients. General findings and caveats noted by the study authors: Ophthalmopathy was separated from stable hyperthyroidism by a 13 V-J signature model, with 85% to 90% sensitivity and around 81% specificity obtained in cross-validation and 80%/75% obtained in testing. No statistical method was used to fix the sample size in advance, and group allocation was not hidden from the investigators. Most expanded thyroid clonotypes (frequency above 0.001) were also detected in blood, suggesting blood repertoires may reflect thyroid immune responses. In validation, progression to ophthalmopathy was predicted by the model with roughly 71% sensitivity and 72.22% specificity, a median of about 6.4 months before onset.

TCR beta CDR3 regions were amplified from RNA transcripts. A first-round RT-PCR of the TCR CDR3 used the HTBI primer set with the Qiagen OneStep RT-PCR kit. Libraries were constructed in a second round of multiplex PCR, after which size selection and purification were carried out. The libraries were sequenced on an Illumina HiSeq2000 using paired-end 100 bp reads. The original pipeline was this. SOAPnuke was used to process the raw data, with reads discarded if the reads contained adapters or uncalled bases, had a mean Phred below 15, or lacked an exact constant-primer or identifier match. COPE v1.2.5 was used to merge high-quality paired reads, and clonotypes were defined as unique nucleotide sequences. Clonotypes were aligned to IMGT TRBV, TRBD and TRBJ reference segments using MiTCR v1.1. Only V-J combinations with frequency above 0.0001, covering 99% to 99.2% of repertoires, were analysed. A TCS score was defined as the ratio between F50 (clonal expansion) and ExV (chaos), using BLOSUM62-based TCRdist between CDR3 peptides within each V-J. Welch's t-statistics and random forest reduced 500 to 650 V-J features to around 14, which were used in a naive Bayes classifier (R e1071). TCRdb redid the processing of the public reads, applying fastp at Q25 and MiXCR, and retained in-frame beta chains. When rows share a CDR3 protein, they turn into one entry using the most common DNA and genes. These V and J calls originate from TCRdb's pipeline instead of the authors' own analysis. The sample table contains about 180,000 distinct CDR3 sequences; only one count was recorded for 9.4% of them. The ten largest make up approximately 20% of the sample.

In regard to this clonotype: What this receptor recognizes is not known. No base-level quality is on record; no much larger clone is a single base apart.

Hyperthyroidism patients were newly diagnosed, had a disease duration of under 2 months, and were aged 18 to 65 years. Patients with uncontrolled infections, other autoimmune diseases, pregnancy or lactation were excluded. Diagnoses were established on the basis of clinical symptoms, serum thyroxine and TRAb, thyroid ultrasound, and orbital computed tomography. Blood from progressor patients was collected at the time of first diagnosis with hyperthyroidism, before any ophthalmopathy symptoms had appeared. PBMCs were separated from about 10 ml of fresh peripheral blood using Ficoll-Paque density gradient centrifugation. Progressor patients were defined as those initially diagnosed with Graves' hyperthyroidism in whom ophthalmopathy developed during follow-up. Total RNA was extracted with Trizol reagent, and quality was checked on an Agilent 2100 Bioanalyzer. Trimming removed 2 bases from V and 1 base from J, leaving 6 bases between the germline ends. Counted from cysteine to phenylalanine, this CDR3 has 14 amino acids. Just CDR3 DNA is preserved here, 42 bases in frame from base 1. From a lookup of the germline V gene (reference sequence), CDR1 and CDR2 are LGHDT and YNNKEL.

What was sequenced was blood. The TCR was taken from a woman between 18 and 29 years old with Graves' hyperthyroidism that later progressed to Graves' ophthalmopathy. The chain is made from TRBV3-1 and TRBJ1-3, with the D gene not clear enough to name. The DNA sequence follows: TGTGCCAGCAGCCAATACCTGTCTGGAAACACCATATATTTT. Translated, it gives CASSQYLSGNTIYF.